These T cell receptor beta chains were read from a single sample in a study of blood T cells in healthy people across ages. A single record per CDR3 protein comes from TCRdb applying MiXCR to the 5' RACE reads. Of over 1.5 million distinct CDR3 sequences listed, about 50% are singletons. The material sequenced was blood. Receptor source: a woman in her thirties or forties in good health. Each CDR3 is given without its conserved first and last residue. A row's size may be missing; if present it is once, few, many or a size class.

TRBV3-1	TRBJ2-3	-	ASSQDKLSFADTQY
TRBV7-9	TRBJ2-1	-	ASSLDAGPNEQF
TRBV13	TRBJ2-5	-	ASSRGLAGAFQETQY
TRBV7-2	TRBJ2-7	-	ASSFTSGGASYEQY
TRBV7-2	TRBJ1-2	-	ASSYGTAVRGYT
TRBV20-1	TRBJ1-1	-	SASTTLNTEAF
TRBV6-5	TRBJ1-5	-	ASGRQGLGNQPQH
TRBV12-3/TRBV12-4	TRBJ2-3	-	ASSCSGADTQY
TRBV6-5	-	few	ASSYSTGRPYNEQY
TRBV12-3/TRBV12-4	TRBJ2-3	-	ASSLLVAVDTQY
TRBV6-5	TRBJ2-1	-	ASSDTSYNEQF
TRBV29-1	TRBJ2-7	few	SVYSGDGSYEQY
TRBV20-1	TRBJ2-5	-	SALLRNAETQY
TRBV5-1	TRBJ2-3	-	ASSPWDAGTDTQY
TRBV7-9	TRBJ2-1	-	ASSPVGGAGYNEQF
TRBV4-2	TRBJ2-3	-	ASSPPTSGGHTDTQY
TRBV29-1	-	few	SVEHRGLGETQY
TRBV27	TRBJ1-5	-	ASSLYRAVGQPQH
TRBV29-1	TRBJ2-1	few	SVEDRGTGGLAEQF
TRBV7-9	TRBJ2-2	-	ASSTDREGTGELF
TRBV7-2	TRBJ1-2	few	ASSPTGEDGYT
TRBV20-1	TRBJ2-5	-	SASLLRGQETQY
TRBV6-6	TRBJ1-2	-	ASSDPGQGAVGGYT
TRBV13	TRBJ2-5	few	ASSYMGLQETQY
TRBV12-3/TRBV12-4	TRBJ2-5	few	ASRRTRETQY
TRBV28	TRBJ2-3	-	ASNGTTLTDTQY
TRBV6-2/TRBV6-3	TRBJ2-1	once	ASSQDFWPNEQF
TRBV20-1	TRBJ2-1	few	SARNPRGHNEQF
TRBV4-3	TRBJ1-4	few	ASSQEARGDEKLF
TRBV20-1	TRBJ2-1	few	SARAPGTSGGSYNEQF
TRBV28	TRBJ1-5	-	ASSFQGHPSKQPQH
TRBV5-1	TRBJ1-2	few	ASCRYVPDIYGYT
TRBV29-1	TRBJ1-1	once	SVEPGGMNTEAF
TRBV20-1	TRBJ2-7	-	SARAGPDEQY
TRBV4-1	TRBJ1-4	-	ASSLWPDTNEKLF
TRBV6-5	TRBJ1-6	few	ASRTGTNNSPLH
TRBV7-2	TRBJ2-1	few	ASSIGTINEQF
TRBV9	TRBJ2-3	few	ASSVADGGTDTQY
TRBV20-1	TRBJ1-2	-	SGPQGVNYGYT
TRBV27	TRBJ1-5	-	ASSLETAGGNQPQH
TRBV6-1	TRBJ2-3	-	ASSESGRSTDTQY
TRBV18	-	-	ASSPTRGTPQETQY
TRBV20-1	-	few	SAHGLAGDLTQY
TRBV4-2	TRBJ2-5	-	ASSQASGGGQETQY